The rows below give T cell receptor beta chains drawn from one sample of a study of OX40 agonist ivuxolimab in advanced cancers. The repertoire was sequenced with immunoSEQ multiplex PCR; TCRdb's copy has only in-frame clones and lacks some. The sample has around 70,000 clones, around 84% seen once. The sample in question was CD4+ or CD8+ T cells sorted from blood, obtained in a trial of the OX40 agonist ivuxolimab. The receptors stem from an adult with an advanced solid tumor such as melanoma, head and neck, liver or kidney cancer. Each CDR3 is given with its conserved first and last residue. A D gene is named only where the DNA matches it firmly. The size of a clone is reported for some rows only, either as once, few or many, or as a class for expanded clones.

d_gene	abundance	v_gene	j_gene	CDR3aa	CDR3nt
NA	NA	TRBV30	TRBJ2-5	CAWGEEETQYF	TGTGCCTGGGGGGAAGAGGAGACCCAGTACTTC
NA	once	TRBV11-2	TRBJ1-6	CASSLGAGGGTNSPLHF	TGTGCCAGCAGCTTAGGGGCCGGGGGGGGCACCAATTCACCCCTCCACTTT
NA	NA	TRBV27	TRBJ1-6	CASSLMRGRVDDSPLHF	TGTGCCAGCAGTTTAATGAGGGGACGGGTTGACGATTCACCCCTCCACTTT
TRBD1	NA	TRBV7-2	TRBJ1-5	CASSSGTGSNQPQHF	TGTGCCAGCAGCTCGGGGACAGGGAGCAATCAGCCCCAGCATTTT
TRBD1	NA	TRBV4-3	TRBJ2-3	CASSQDAPRGTGVTDTQYF	TGCGCCAGCAGCCAAGACGCCCCTAGAGGGACAGGGGTTACAGATACGCAGTATTTT
NA	few	TRBV19	TRBJ1-2	CASSDGQPIFGYTF	TGTGCCAGTAGTGACGGACAGCCCATATTTGGCTACACCTTC
TRBD2	few	TRBV7-8	TRBJ2-7	CASRFSGDYEQYF	TGTGCCAGCAGGTTTAGCGGGGACTACGAGCAGTACTTC
TRBD1	NA	TRBV6-5	TRBJ1-3	CASSSDRGRSGNTIYF	TGTGCCAGCAGTTCCGACAGGGGGCGATCCGGAAACACCATATATTTT
NA	NA	TRBV11-3	TRBJ2-1	CASSLGKNSYNEQFF	TGTGCCAGCAGCTTGGGGAAAAACTCCTACAATGAGCAGTTCTTC
NA	NA	TRBV6-5	TRBJ2-3	CASRFDSTDTQYF	TGTGCCAGCAGGTTTGACAGCACAGATACGCAGTATTTT